Below are 20 T cell receptor beta chains sequenced from a single sample in a study of blood T cell repertoires in COVID-19. Assay: immunoSEQ multiplex PCR; the TCRdb copy retains only in-frame clones and omits some. The sample contains over 250,000 clones, about 87% of which appear only once. Source material: peripheral blood. Receptors were obtained from a man aged 55-75 years who had recovered from COVID-19.

The V call is TRBV6-2 or TRBV6-3, the J call TRBJ2-2; no reliable D call. V was clipped by 2 bases and J by 1 base, with 14 bases between them. Germline V lookup: CDR1 MNHEY, CDR2 SVGEGT. The length of the CDR3 is 17 residues. The CDR3 spells CASSYHGPPVNTGELFF. CDR3 DNA sequence: TGTGCCAGCAGTTACCACGGTCCCCCGGTGAACACCGGGGAGCTGTTTTTT.

The chain recombines TRBV6-4 with TRBJ1-6, with D unclear. Germline CDR1 and CDR2: MRHNA and SNTAGT. Trimming pared 4 bases from V and 6 bases from J, leaving 10 bases between. CDR3 length equals 14 residues. The CDR3: CASSVGTVNSPLHF. The CDR3 nucleotides are TGTGCCAGCAGTGTCGGAACAGTTAATTCACCCCTCCACTTT.

V gene TRBV7-2 combines with J gene TRBJ1-6; D is ambiguous. V was cut by 7 bases and J by 7 bases, with 14 bases left in between. This CDR3 region has 14 residues. Germline V gives CDR1 SGHTA, CDR2 FQGNSA. DNA of the CDR3: TGTGCCAGCATCGACCCGGCAGGAAATTCACCCCTCCACTTT. Its translation: CASIDPAGNSPLHF.

This clone was seen just once. The V call is TRBV5-3, the J call TRBJ2-3; TRBD1 agrees at 7 bases. TRBV5-3 qualifies as an ORF whose function is uncertain. This CDR3 region has 11 residues. Trimming at V came to 8 bases and at J to 5 bases, leaving 2 bases not matched to a gene. The CDR3 DNA reads TGTGCCAGCCAGGGGGAAGATACGCAGTATTTT. Protein product: CASQGEDTQYF.

The chain combines TRBV4-2 with TRBJ2-6; 10 nucleotides agree with TRBD1. The CDR3 contains 21 residues. With V trimmed by 0 bases and J by 0 bases, 11 bases remained unmatched. Germline V CDR1 and CDR2: LGHNA, YNFKEQ. The CDR3, as DNA: TGTGCCAGCAGCCAAGACATCGCGGACAGGGGGTATTACTCTGGGGCCAACGTCCTGACTTTC. Amino acids: CASSQDIADRGYYSGANVLTF.

This chain links TRBV5-6 with TRBJ2-1; TRBD2 agrees at 7 bases. The J segment lost 4 bases and the V segment lost 4 bases, leaving 11 bases of the junction unmatched. The CDR3 spans 16 residues. The V gene's germline CDR1 is SGHDT and CDR2 YYEEEE. The CDR3 coding sequence is TGTGCCAGCAGCCCTGACGGGACTACTAGATACAATGAGCAGTTCTTC. Its protein product is CASSPDGTTRYNEQFF.

The genes are TRBV2 and TRBJ2-3; possible D gene TRBD2, 6 bases. V was cut by 2 bases and J by 6 bases, with 18 bases left in between. This CDR3 is 16 amino acids long. Looked up from germline, CDR1 is SNHLY and CDR2 is FYNNEI. This CDR3 reads CASSEYGGALRDTQYF. For the CDR3, the DNA is TGTGCCAGCAGTGAATACGGCGGGGCCCTTCGGGATACGCAGTATTTT.

V is TRBV3-1 (or the pseudogene TRBV3-2) and J is TRBJ2-7; 7 bases map to TRBD1. Germline V lookup: CDR1 LGHDT, CDR2 YNNKEL (reference sequence). With V trimmed by 2 bases and J by 0 bases, 19 bases remained unmatched. CDR3 length equals 20 residues. CDR3 DNA sequence: TGTGCCAGCAGCCAACCCTTCGTCCCGGGACAGTGGACAAGCTCCTACGAGCAGTACTTC. Protein sequence: CASSQPFVPGQWTSSYEQYF.

The rearrangement links TRBV12-3 or TRBV12-4 to TRBJ1-2; D possibly corresponds to TRBD1 (5 bases). The V end lost 3 bases, the J end lost 7 bases, and 12 bases lay between the germline ends. The CDR3 extends over 13 amino acids. This CDR3 is CASSFWDSGGYTF. The CDR3 DNA is TGTGCCAGCAGTTTTTGGGACTCAGGTGGCTACACCTTC.

CDR3 sequence reads: CASKKQGANYGYTF. CDR3 bases: TGTGCCAGCAAGAAACAGGGGGCGAACTATGGCTACACCTTC. The chain is built from TRBV14 and TRBJ1-2, with TRBD1 matching over 9 bases. With V trimmed by 7 bases and J by 2 bases, 5 bases remained unmatched. Germline V gives CDR1 SGHDN, CDR2 FVKESK. The CDR3 covers 14 residues.

Written as DNA, the CDR3 is TGTGCCAGCAGCTTAGCTGAGACAAACTACAATGAGCAGTTCTTC. It codes for CASSLAETNYNEQFF. The V gene is TRBV7-6, the J gene TRBJ2-1; D unclear. The germline V and J ends were trimmed by 0 bases and 3 bases, with 9 bases remaining between them. Germline CDR1 and CDR2: SGHVS and FNYEAQ. The CDR3 is 15 residues long. Combining the CDR3 with reference TRBV7-6 and TRBJ2-1 gives the whole variable domain GAGVSQSPRYKVTKRGQDVALRCDPISGHVSLYWYRQALGQGPEFLTYFNYEAQQDKSGLPNDRFSAERPEGSISTLTIQRTEQRDSAMYRCASSLAETNYNEQFFGPGTRLTVL.

This chain links TRBV25-1 with TRBJ1-1, with D tentatively TRBD1 (5 bases). CDR1 is MGHDK, CDR2 SYGVNS, per germline. Trimming stripped 6 bases from V and 4 bases from J, with 9 bases between. This CDR3 is built from 12 residues. CDR3: CASSRTFTEAFF. For the CDR3, the DNA is TGTGCCAGCAGCCGGACATTCACTGAAGCTTTCTTT.

The chain carries TRBV3-1 (or the pseudogene TRBV3-2) and TRBJ1-1; 8 nucleotides line up with TRBD1. V shed 6 bases and J 4 bases; nucleotides not matched to a gene: 13. The CDR3 sequence is 16 residues long. The germline gives CDR1 LGHDT, CDR2 YNNKEL (reference sequence). The CDR3 here is CASSPYTGGGATEAFF. The CDR3 coding sequence is TGTGCCAGCAGTCCTTATACAGGGGGAGGTGCCACTGAAGCTTTCTTT.

This clone has only one observation. This chain links TRBV27 with TRBJ1-5; the D gene is possibly TRBD1 (5 bases). The V gene's germline CDR1 is MNHEY and CDR2 SMNVEV (reference sequence). Trimming shortened V by 6 bases and J by 6 bases, and 18 bases separated the two germline ends. The CDR3 is 15 residues long. The CDR3 spells CASSLGIGGGQPQHF. The CDR3 coding sequence is TGTGCCAGCAGCCTAGGGATTGGGGGGGGTCAGCCCCAGCATTTT.

The V call is TRBV3-1 (or the pseudogene TRBV3-2), the J call TRBJ2-2, with TRBD2 matching 11 bases. Per germline, CDR1 LGHDT and CDR2 YNNKEL (reference sequence). There are 19 residues in the CDR3. The ends lost 4 bases at V and 4 bases at J; junction bases unmatched: 14. CDR3 sequence reads: CASSPFSGGARSGTGELFF. The CDR3 DNA reads as TGTGCCAGCAGCCCCTTTAGCGGGGGGGCTCGGAGTGGCACCGGGGAGCTGTTTTTT.

As for this clone: Different DNA sequences within this sample yield the same CDR3. The chain recombines TRBV5-1 with TRBJ1-1, with D tentatively TRBD1 (5 bases). The CDR3 covers 13 residues. The V gene's germline CDR1 is SGHRS and CDR2 YFSETQ. Between the trimmed V and J ends, which lost 4 bases and 0 bases, there was a span of 7 bases. In nucleotides, the CDR3 is TGCGCCAGCAGCCCGGGGGTGAACACTGAAGCTTTCTTT. Its protein product is CASSPGVNTEAFF.

About this clone itself: A read error may account for a junction end that differs from germline. V and J are TRBV10-3 and TRBJ1-1, with a tentative D call TRBD1 (5 bases). CDR1 and CDR2 (germline): ENHRY, SYGVKD. The CDR3 runs to 14 residues. CDR3 nucleotides: TGTGCCATCAGCGAGTCGGGGGGAGGCACTGAAGCTTTCTTT. Translating it yields CAISESGGGTEAFF.

The rearrangement joins TRBV10-3 to TRBJ2-1; 7 bases are a match to TRBD1. With 8 bases clipped from V and 2 bases from J, the junction kept 6 bases outside the gene matches. This CDR3 comprises 14 residues. Germline values: CDR1 ENHRY, CDR2 SYGVKD. In nucleotides, the CDR3 is TGTGCCATCTCGGGACAGACTACCTACAATGAGCAGTTCTTC. Protein product: CAISGQTTYNEQFF.

The sample holds one count of this clone. V and J are TRBV18 and TRBJ1-1; D uncertain. In germline, CDR1 is KGHSH, CDR2 LQKENI. Between the trimmed V and J ends, which lost 7 bases and 8 bases, there was a span of 17 bases. There are 13 residues in the CDR3. CDR3 region: CASFQNGRAEAFF. CDR3 in DNA: TGTGCCAGCTTCCAGAACGGGAGGGCAGAAGCTTTCTTT.

The chain uses TRBV13 and TRBJ2-3; 9 bases align to TRBD2. Germline lookup yields CDR1 PRHDT and CDR2 FYEKMQ (reference sequence). V shed 4 bases and J 4 bases; nucleotides not matched to a gene: 9. The CDR3 covers 16 residues. The CDR3 reads CASSSGLASMSDTQYF. The DNA for the CDR3 is TGTGCCAGCAGCTCCGGACTAGCGTCTATGTCAGATACGCAGTATTTT.